The following is a T cell receptor beta chain sequence with its context. The data stem from a study of blood T cell repertoires in COVID-19. CDR1 is LGHDT, CDR2 YNNKEL, per germline (reference sequence). Trimming removed 2 bases at V and 12 bases at J, with 22 bases between. The length of the CDR3 is 15 residues. Data came from immunoSEQ multiplex PCR; TCRdb stores just in-frame clones and leaves some out. The sample holds approximately 670,000 clones; over 80% are singletons and the top ten take roughly 0.26%. The TCR originated in a woman aged 18-30 years with acute or convalescent COVID-19. The sample taken for sequencing was peripheral blood. This chain uses TRBV3-1 (or the pseudogene TRBV3-2) with TRBJ1-1; no definite D call. This chain's CDR3 is CASSQPSGKTARTFF. The CDR3 DNA reads as TGTGCCAGCAGCCAACCCAGCGGGAAGACCGCACGGACTTTCTTT.